The T cell receptor (beta chain) described here comes from a study of blood T cells in healthy people across ages. This CDR3 contains 14 residues. V was pared by 5 bases and J by 5 bases, with 16 bases between. Germline V gene sequence: CDR1 DFQATT, CDR2 SNEGSKA (reference sequence). Comment on this clonotype: Its target is not known.

Findings of the study overall: Estimates based on one million T cells were treated as lower bounds. A greater number of naive CD4+ cells and higher diversity distinguished long-lived donors from aged donors.

The study recruited healthy Caucasian donors from Russia who were aged about 6 to 95. At least 5.5 micrograms of total RNA were extracted per sample. PCR was performed a second time for roughly 7 to 11 cycles using a sample-barcoded 5' primer and a J-beta primer mix. A single record per CDR3 protein comes from TCRdb applying MiXCR to the 5' RACE reads. Of about 970,000 distinct CDR3 sequences in the sample, roughly 51% are singletons; the top ten hold around 21%. Sequenced input: blood. This sequence joins TRBV20-1 and TRBJ2-1; the D gene is possibly TRBD2 (5 bases). This TCR was sampled from an older woman in good health. CDR3 nucleotides: TGCAGTGCTGACGAGGGCCGGTGGAACAATGAGCAGTTCTTC. Translated, it gives CSADEGRWNNEQFF.